This TCR beta chain was sequenced for a study of shared clonotypes between healthy human individuals. In its sample, this clone was seen once. TCRdb's table, derived via immunoSEQ multiplex PCR, lists solely in-frame clones and lacks some. The sample lists around 2,000,000 clones, just over 90% occurring once. Terminally differentiated effector memory CD45RA+ cells were left out of the naive CD8 fraction, which was CD45RO-negative and positively selected for CCR7. Germline CDR1 is LNHDA and CDR2 is SQIVND (reference sequence). The CDR3 consists of 15 residues. The ends were cut back, 7 bases at V and 0 bases at J, with 13 bases in the middle.

The sequence came from a man between 18 and 35 years old in good health. Some clones in this sample may be carry-over from other donors' samples. The chain has TRBV19 and TRBJ1-5; D gene uncertain. Sequenced sample: naive CD8+ T cells from PBMCs. The CDR3 here is CASIGDGFSNQPQHF. CDR3 DNA: TGTGCCAGTATCGGTGATGGGTTTAGCAATCAGCCCCAGCATTTT.